Below, 3 T cell receptor beta chains from the same sample are listed, as sequenced in a study of blood T cell repertoires in COVID-19. Generated by immunoSEQ multiplex PCR, the TCRdb table keeps only in-frame clones and is missing some. The sample has around 360,000 clones; 80% to 90% are singletons. The sequenced sample was PBMCs or T cells enriched from blood (not recorded which). These receptors were taken from a man in his forties in a cohort exposed to, infected with or recovered from COVID-19 (not recorded which).

This chain links TRBV7-8 with TRBJ2-5; D may be TRBD2 (5 bases). Trimming removed 4 bases from V and 4 bases from J, with 16 bases in between. CDR1 is SGHVS, CDR2 FQNEAQ, per germline. The CDR3 consists of 15 residues. This CDR3 is CASSYGSAAGETQYF. CDR3 nucleotides: TGTGCCAGCAGCTATGGTAGCGCGGCGGGAGAGACCCAGTACTTC.

The sample holds a few counts of this clone. J is TRBJ1-2 and V is TRBV2; TRBD1 matches at 8 bases. V shed 4 bases and J 4 bases; nucleotides not matched to a gene: 8. CDR1 and CDR2 (germline): SNHLY, FYNNEI. The CDR3 runs 15 residues. The CDR3 sequence is CASSVAQGAIYGYTF. The CDR3 bases are TGTGCCAGCAGTGTTGCCCAGGGGGCAATCTATGGCTACACCTTC.

The chain is built from TRBV5-1 and TRBJ2-4; D is uncertain. The CDR3 runs to 13 residues. CDR1 SGHRS and CDR2 YFSETQ come from the germline V gene. The V gene lost 1 base and the J gene lost 8 bases, with 10 bases spanning the gap. CDR3 loop: CASSLRQDDIQYF. The CDR3 bases are TGCGCCAGCAGCTTGCGTCAGGATGACATTCAGTACTTC.